A single sample gave rise to the 18 T cell receptor beta chains below, sequenced in a study of cytomegalovirus exposure and HLA in healthy donors. With 60 Vbeta and 13 Jbeta primers, the PCR was carried out. Method: immunoSEQ multiplex PCR; TCRdb's copy keeps in-frame clones and lacks some. The sample yields about 190,000 clones, approximately 85% seen once. The sequenced sample consisted of PBMCs. The receptors originated from a man between 18 and 29 years old in good health and CMV-seronegative.

V gene TRBV7-3 combines with J gene TRBJ1-1; D is perhaps TRBD1 (5 bases). Germline loops: CDR1 SGHTA, CDR2 FQGTGA. Trimming took off 5 bases at V and 1 base at J, with 11 bases between the two ends. The CDR3 covers 14 residues. CDR3 amino acids: CASSQTQGNTEAFF. The CDR3 nucleotides read TGTGCCAGCAGCCAAACCCAGGGGAACACTGAAGCTTTCTTT.

This chain connects TRBV7-9 to TRBJ1-2, with D possibly being TRBD1 (6 bases). Trimming left V 5 bases short and J 6 bases short, with 16 bases between. This CDR3 spans 14 amino acids. The germline V gene has CDR1 SEHNR and CDR2 FQNEAQ (reference sequence). Here the CDR3 reads CASSPLGALDGYTF. Written as DNA, the CDR3 is TGTGCCAGCAGCCCCCTGGGGGCCCTCGATGGCTACACCTTC.

This chain uses TRBV7-9 with TRBJ2-4, with a weak D call TRBD2 (6 bases). Trimming pared 10 bases from V and 9 bases from J, leaving 19 bases between. Germline V gives CDR1 SEHNR, CDR2 FQNEAQ (reference sequence). The CDR3 runs to 13 residues. The CDR3 DNA follows: TGTGCCACCCAGACGGGGGAAGGGGTCATTCAGTACTTC. Translated: CATQTGEGVIQYF.

The rearrangement uses TRBV5-1 and TRBJ1-6; D may be TRBD1 (6 bases). Germline values: CDR1 SGHRS, CDR2 YFSETQ. CDR3 length: 14 residues. Between the trimmed V and J ends, which lost 0 bases and 7 bases, there was a span of 8 bases. The CDR3 DNA is TGCGCCAGCAGCTTGGGGCAGGGGAATTCACCCCTCCACTTT. It codes for CASSLGQGNSPLHF.

The gene calls are TRBV4-3 and TRBJ2-7; D remains unclear. CDR3 length: 15 residues. The V gene lost 0 bases and the J gene lost 0 bases, with 9 bases spanning the gap. Germline CDR1 LGHNA, CDR2 YSLEER. In DNA, the CDR3 is TGCGCCAGCAGCCAAGACCGCGGATTCTCCTACGAGCAGTACTTC. It translates to CASSQDRGFSYEQYF.

This sequence joins TRBV6-1 and TRBJ1-5, with a weak D call TRBD1 (6 bases). Germline CDR1 MNHNS, CDR2 SASEGT. The V gene lost 0 bases and the J gene lost 9 bases, with 12 bases spanning the gap. CDR3 length equals 14 residues. CDR3 residues: CASSEAAGDPPQHF. The CDR3, as DNA: TGTGCCAGCAGTGAAGCTGCAGGGGACCCGCCCCAGCATTTT.

The V and J genes are TRBV14 and TRBJ2-7, with a weak D call TRBD2 (6 bases). Trimming removed 4 bases at V and 4 bases at J, with 14 bases between. The CDR3 totals 14 residues. Germline V gene data show CDR1 as SGHDN and CDR2 as FVKESK. The CDR3 region is CASSLLAEEYEQYF. CDR3 bases: TGTGCCAGCAGCCTATTAGCGGAGGAATACGAGCAGTACTTC.

J is TRBJ1-6 and V is TRBV5-1; D remains unclear. Germline V gene data show CDR1 as SGHRS and CDR2 as YFSETQ. The CDR3 totals 17 residues. V lost 5 bases and J lost 0, with 15 bases in between. The CDR3 protein is CASRLSSESSYNSPLHF. CDR3 sequence (DNA): TGCGCCAGCAGGCTGTCCAGCGAGAGCTCCTATAATTCACCCCTCCACTTT. Drawing the rest from reference TRBV5-1 and TRBJ1-6, the complete variable domain is KAGVTQTPRYLIKTRGQQVTLSCSPISGHRSVSWYQQTPGQGLQFLFEYFSETQRNKGNFPGRFSGRQFSNSRSEMNVSTLELGDSALYLCASRLSSESSYNSPLHFGNGTRLTVT.

This chain connects TRBV5-1 to TRBJ1-1; 10 nucleotides agree with TRBD1. The CDR3 loop spans 13 amino acids. Trimming removed 9 bases from V and 5 bases from J; junction bases left unmatched: 7. Germline lookup yields CDR1 SGHRS and CDR2 YFSETQ. The CDR3 protein is CATRGDRGTEAFF. CDR3 DNA sequence: TGCGCCACCAGAGGGGACAGGGGAACTGAAGCTTTCTTT.

The chain links TRBV12-5 to TRBJ1-1; tentative D call: TRBD1 (5 bases). This CDR3 has 16 residues. Germline CDR1 LGHNT, CDR2 FRNRAP. V was pared by 0 bases and J by 1 base, with 12 bases between. The CDR3 DNA is TGTGCTAGTGGTTTGGTACGCGGCGGGGCGAACACTGAAGCTTTCTTT. Encoded protein: CASGLVRGGANTEAFF. The complete variable domain, with remaining parts taken from reference TRBV12-5 and TRBJ1-1, reads DARVTQTPRHKVTEMGQEVTMRCQPILGHNTVFWYRQTMMQGLELLAYFRNRAPLDDSGMPKDRFSAEMPDATLATLKIQPSEPRDSAVYFCASGLVRGGANTEAFFGQGTRLTVV.

The rearrangement uses TRBV5-4 and TRBJ2-1; 9 positions agree with TRBD2. The germline CDR1 and CDR2 sequences are SGHNT and YYREEE (reference sequence). Trimming cost V 4 bases and J 3 bases; bases outside gene matches: 17. The CDR3 is made up of 19 amino acids. The CDR3 region is CASSPWVAGAPSFYNEQFF. The DNA for the CDR3 is TGTGCCAGCAGCCCGTGGGTAGCGGGAGCTCCATCCTTCTACAATGAGCAGTTCTTC. The whole variable domain, remainder taken from reference TRBV5-4 and TRBJ2-1, is ETGVTQSPTHLIKTRGQQVTLRCSSQSGHNTVSWYQQALGQGPQFIFQYYREEENGRGNFPPRFSGLQFPNYSSELNVNALELDDSALYLCASSPWVAGAPSFYNEQFFGPGTRLTVL.

This clone was picked up a small number of times. The rearrangement joins TRBV4-1 to TRBJ2-7; D is unresolved. The length of the CDR3 is 15 residues. Trimming removed 0 bases at V and 4 bases at J, with 13 bases between. The V gene's germline CDR1 is MGHRA and CDR2 YSYEKL. The CDR3 protein is CASSQEAQSFYEQYF. The DNA of the CDR3 is TGCGCCAGCAGCCAAGAGGCACAGAGCTTTTACGAGCAGTACTTC.

This clone was found a few times. The chain joins TRBV28 to TRBJ2-7; D possibly corresponds to TRBD1 (5 bases). Germline V CDR1 and CDR2: MDHEN, SYDVKM. The CDR3 covers 11 residues. Trimming removed 6 bases from V and 6 bases from J, with 9 bases in between. The CDR3 bases are TGTGCCAGCAGCAGGGAATCCGAGCAGTACTTC. Its protein is CASSRESEQYF.

The chain is built from TRBV10-3 and TRBJ2-1; TRBD2 matches at 11 bases. This CDR3 spans 16 amino acids. Germline V gene data show CDR1 as ENHRY and CDR2 as SYGVKD. J was trimmed by 5 bases and V by 2 bases; bases with no gene match: 5. CDR3 loop: CAISEPPTSGNNEQFF. In nucleotides, the CDR3 is TGTGCCATCAGTGAGCCTCCGACTAGCGGGAACAATGAGCAGTTCTTC.

The chain recombines TRBV9 with TRBJ1-2; D is perhaps TRBD1 (6 bases). The length of the CDR3 is 15 residues. With 3 bases removed from V and 4 bases from J, the gap between germline ends came to 16 bases. Per germline, CDR1 SGDLS and CDR2 YYNGEE. CDR3 residues: CASSAAPGEPYGYTF. The CDR3 nucleotides are TGTGCCAGCAGCGCCGCCCCAGGGGAACCCTATGGCTACACCTTC.

The chain joins TRBV7-9 to TRBJ2-7, with 9 bases identical to TRBD1. The CDR3 runs 16 residues. V shed 6 bases, J shed 2 bases, and the junction held 11 bases outside the gene matches. Germline CDR1 is SEHNR and CDR2 is FQNEAQ (reference sequence). The CDR3 loop is CASSLRPRQGAYEQYF. For the CDR3, the DNA is TGTGCCAGCAGTCTCAGACCGAGACAGGGGGCCTACGAGCAGTACTTC.

This clone was observed a single time. V is TRBV4-1 and J is TRBJ2-1; perhaps TRBD1 as D (8 bases). V lost 4 bases and J lost 2, with 15 bases in between. The CDR3 has 16 amino acids. The germline CDR1 and CDR2 sequences are MGHRA and YSYEKL. DNA for the CDR3: TGCGCCAGCAGCCCTAGGGAGGGACAGGCCTACAATGAGCAGTTCTTC. Translated, it gives CASSPREGQAYNEQFF.

This clone showed up just a few times. V usage is TRBV4-3 and J usage is TRBJ2-7; TRBD1 agrees at 7 bases. V was pared by 0 bases and J by 2 bases, with 7 bases of the junction left unmatched. Germline CDR1 reads LGHNA; CDR2 reads YSLEER. The CDR3 totals 16 residues. The CDR3 nucleotides are TGCGCCAGCAGCCAAGATTGGCAGGGGGTCCCCTACGAGCAGTACTTC. As protein: CASSQDWQGVPYEQYF.